Following are 30 T cell receptor beta chains from one sample sequenced in a study of blood T cell repertoires in COVID-19. Sequenced by immunoSEQ multiplex PCR; TCRdb stores in-frame clones only, minus some. The table lists about 70,000 clones, 90% of them singletons. Sequenced input: peripheral blood. These receptors all come from a man over 45 with acute or convalescent COVID-19.

This rearrangement joins TRBV24-1 to TRBJ2-1, with D possibly TRBD2 on 5 matching bases. V was clipped by 3 bases and J by 8 bases, with 16 bases between them. The CDR3 is 15 amino acids. Germline assignment: CDR1 KGHDR and CDR2 SFDVKD. The CDR3 loop reads CATSDRRGGGDEQFF. The CDR3 DNA reads TGTGCCACCAGTGATCGCCGGGGTGGCGGCGATGAGCAGTTCTTC.

The chain has TRBV29-1 and TRBJ2-7; a weak D match, TRBD1 (6 bases). This CDR3 contains 13 residues. Germline CDR1 SQVTM, CDR2 ANQGSEA. The germline V and J ends were trimmed by 7 bases and 1 base, with 14 bases remaining between them. CDR3 in DNA: TGCAGCGCCCAAGGGACAAATTCCTACGAGCAGTACTTC. Translation gives CSAQGTNSYEQYF.

The chain links TRBV28 to TRBJ1-2; TRBD1 might be the D (5 bases). This CDR3 has 14 residues. Germline CDR1 and CDR2: MDHEN and SYDVKM. V was pared by 6 bases and J by 2 bases, with 13 bases between. The CDR3 protein is CASRKGLGNYGYTF. The CDR3 coding sequence is TGTGCCAGCAGAAAGGGACTGGGGAACTATGGCTACACCTTC.

The chain is built from TRBV3-1 (or the pseudogene TRBV3-2) and TRBJ1-6; TRBD1 matches 7 bases. This CDR3 comprises 15 residues. CDR1 LGHDT and CDR2 YNNKEL come from the germline V gene (reference sequence). The V and J ends lost 0 bases and 8 bases, in that order; junction bases with no gene match: 4. The CDR3 DNA reads as TGTGCCAGCAGCCAAGATGCGACAGGGCATTCACCCCTCCACTTT. Protein: CASSQDATGHSPLHF.

The V gene is TRBV30, the J gene TRBJ1-2, with 9 bases aligning to TRBD1. The CDR3 totals 15 residues. V was pared by 2 bases and J by 4 bases, with 8 bases of the junction left unmatched. The V gene's germline CDR1 is GTSNPN and CDR2 SVGIG (reference sequence). In DNA form, the CDR3 reads TGTGCCTGGAGTCGTACAGGGGGCTTAGTCTATGGCTACACCTTC. It codes for CAWSRTGGLVYGYTF.

The rearrangement links TRBV4-2 to TRBJ2-7; 13 bases fit TRBD2. Trimming took 3 bases from V and 5 from J; bases not matched to a gene: 4. The CDR3 is 15 amino acids. Germline CDR1 LGHNA, CDR2 YNFKEQ. The CDR3 DNA sequence: TGTGCCAGCAGCCAGGGGACTAGCGGGATCCACGAGCAGTACTTC. Its translation: CASSQGTSGIHEQYF.

This rearrangement joins TRBV19 to TRBJ2-7; D might be TRBD2 (5 bases). The germline V gene encodes CDR1 LNHDA and CDR2 SQIVND (reference sequence). The V end was cut by 5 bases, the J end by 1 base, with 12 bases between. The CDR3 spans 14 residues. The CDR3 here is CASSPREKSYEQYF. The CDR3 DNA sequence: TGTGCCAGTAGTCCCCGGGAAAAGTCCTACGAGCAGTACTTC.

The V and J genes are TRBV5-5 and TRBJ2-5, with 7 bases matching TRBD1. Germline CDR1 is SGHKS and CDR2 is YYEKEE (reference sequence). V shed 2 bases, J shed 1 base, and the junction held 5 bases outside the gene matches. The CDR3 is 15 amino acids. The CDR3 here is CASSFYTGAQETQYF. The CDR3 region has the DNA TGTGCCAGCAGCTTCTACACAGGGGCCCAAGAGACCCAGTACTTC.

The chain joins TRBV30 to TRBJ2-2; D is possibly TRBD2 (5 bases). This CDR3 contains 15 residues. The germline V gene has CDR1 GTSNPN and CDR2 SVGIG (reference sequence). The V end was cut by 4 bases, the J end by 0 bases, with 12 bases between. Written as DNA, the CDR3 is TGTGCCTGGAAGGAGGATAGCCCGAACACCGGGGAGCTGTTTTTT. This gives the protein CAWKEDSPNTGELFF.

The rearrangement joins TRBV7-9 to TRBJ2-2; tentatively, D is TRBD2 (6 bases). CDR3 length: 14 amino acids. The germline V gene encodes CDR1 SEHNR and CDR2 FQNEAQ (reference sequence). The V end was cut by 11 bases, the J end by 3 bases, with 16 bases between. CDR3 in amino acids: CALEGQGDTGELFF. The CDR3 coding sequence is TGTGCCCTGGAGGGCCAGGGAGACACCGGGGAGCTGTTTTTT.

The V and J genes are TRBV28 and TRBJ1-2, with a weak D call TRBD1 (5 bases). The germline CDR1 and CDR2 sequences are MDHEN and SYDVKM. CDR3 length: 11 residues. CDR3 DNA: TGTGGGACAACAGCTAACTATGGCTACACCTTC. This sequence encodes CGTTANYGYTF.

V usage is TRBV5-6 and J usage is TRBJ2-1; D gene unclear. The germline V gene encodes CDR1 SGHDT and CDR2 YYEEEE. The CDR3 runs to 15 residues. The germline V and J ends were trimmed by 4 bases and 0 bases, with 11 bases remaining between them. This CDR3 is CASSIRQTSYNEQFF. The CDR3, as DNA: TGTGCCAGCAGCATACGACAAACCTCCTACAATGAGCAGTTCTTC.

The chain joins TRBV29-1 to TRBJ1-1; perhaps TRBD1 as D (5 bases). CDR1 is SQVTM, CDR2 ANQGSEA, per germline. The CDR3 is made up of 13 amino acids. Trimming removed 7 bases at V and 4 bases at J, with 16 bases between. CDR3 region: CSGRVGGGTEAFF. The CDR3 DNA reads TGCAGCGGGAGGGTCGGGGGAGGCACTGAAGCTTTCTTT. Full variable domain (rest looked up from reference TRBV29-1 and TRBJ1-1): SAVISQKPSRDICQRGTSLTIQCQVDSQVTMMFWYRQQPGQSLTLIATANQGSEATYESGFVIDKFPISRPNLTFSTLTVSNMSPEDSSIYLCSGRVGGGTEAFFGQGTRLTVV.

The J gene is TRBJ1-4, the V gene TRBV7-2, with D uncertain. From germline, CDR1 is SGHTA and CDR2 FQGNSA. V gave up 5 bases and J gave up 0 bases, with 7 bases separating them. The CDR3 totals 14 residues. The DNA for the CDR3 is TGTGCCAGCAGCCCGGGAGCAACTAATGAAAAACTGTTTTTT. It codes for CASSPGATNEKLFF.

The J gene is TRBJ2-1, the V gene TRBV18; possibly TRBD2 for D (5 bases). CDR1 is KGHSH and CDR2 is LQKENI in the germline V gene. This CDR3 spans 16 amino acids. V was trimmed by 2 bases and J by 2 bases, leaving 13 bases between them. The CDR3 here is CASSPSIGGPYNEQFF. CDR3 DNA sequence: TGTGCCAGCTCACCATCAATAGGAGGACCCTACAATGAGCAGTTCTTC.

This chain uses TRBV7-2 with TRBJ2-2; 7 nucleotides line up with TRBD2. Per the germline V gene, CDR1 is SGHTA and CDR2 is FQGNSA. The length of the CDR3 is 16 residues. J gave up 1 base and V 3 bases, and 5 bases lay outside the gene matches. In nucleotides, the CDR3 is TGTGCCAGCAGCTTGGCTCCTAGCGGGAACACCGGGGAGCTGTTTTTT. As protein: CASSLAPSGNTGELFF.

The rearrangement joins TRBV18 to TRBJ1-3, with TRBD1 as a possible D gene (6 bases). The V and J ends lost 2 bases and 0 bases respectively, with 14 bases between them. Germline loops: CDR1 KGHSH, CDR2 LQKENI. The CDR3 has 17 amino acids. The CDR3 sequence: CASSPFDQGNSGNTIYF. The DNA for the CDR3 is TGTGCCAGCTCACCATTCGATCAGGGGAACTCTGGAAACACCATATATTTT.

V and J are TRBV2 and TRBJ2-3; D gene unclear. The CDR3 is 12 amino acids. V dropped 8 bases and J dropped 0 bases, with 6 bases sitting between them. CDR1 and CDR2 (germline): SNHLY, FYNNEI. CDR3 amino acids: CASLASTDTQYF. The CDR3 DNA reads TGTGCCAGCTTGGCTAGCACAGATACGCAGTATTTT.

The chain recombines TRBV3-1 (or the pseudogene TRBV3-2) with TRBJ1-5; a possible D gene is TRBD1 (5 bases). In germline, CDR1 is LGHDT, CDR2 YNNKEL (reference sequence). The CDR3 extends over 14 amino acids. With 0 bases removed from V and 13 bases from J, the gap between germline ends came to 16 bases. CDR3 sequence (DNA): TGTGCCAGCAGCCAAGATCTAATGGGGCAGGGACAGCATTTT. This codes for CASSQDLMGQGQHF.

The chain employs TRBV11-3 and TRBJ2-7; D is perhaps TRBD2 (6 bases). The V end lost 5 bases, the J end lost 2 bases, and 13 bases lay between the germline ends. The CDR3 covers 14 residues. CDR1 is SGHNT, CDR2 YENEEA, per germline. The CDR3 DNA reads TGTGCCAGCAGCCCGAGGAGGGATACCTACGAGCAGTACGTC. Protein sequence: CASSPRRDTYEQYV.

The chain couples TRBV19 to TRBJ2-1, with TRBD1 matching over 11 bases. Germline trimming cut 7 bases from V and 9 bases from J; bases unmatched to any gene: 8. The CDR3 is 14 residues long. The germline V gene encodes CDR1 LNHDA and CDR2 SQIVND (reference sequence). CDR3 bases: TGTGCCAGTAATACGGGACAGGGGGTTGGTGAGCAGTTCTTC. Encoded protein: CASNTGQGVGEQFF.

This chain connects TRBV19 to TRBJ1-5; no reliable D call. The CDR3 runs to 17 residues. Deletions cut 1 base from V and 11 bases from J, with 24 bases between. Per germline, CDR1 LNHDA and CDR2 SQIVND (reference sequence). The CDR3 coding sequence is TGTGCCAGTAGTATAGGAGACCAACTCCCATCAGCGGAGGCCCAGCATTTT. Amino acid sequence: CASSIGDQLPSAEAQHF.

The genes are TRBV9 and TRBJ1-3, with D possibly matching TRBD1 (6 bases). Trimming took 3 bases from V and 0 from J, leaving 10 bases between them. CDR1 SGDLS and CDR2 YYNGEE come from the germline V gene. The CDR3 runs 15 residues. This CDR3 reads CASSEDRPSGNTIYF. CDR3 DNA sequence: TGTGCCAGCAGCGAAGACAGGCCCTCTGGAAACACCATATATTTT. Full variable domain (rest looked up from reference TRBV9 and TRBJ1-3): DSGVTQTPKHLITATGQRVTLRCSPRSGDLSVYWYQQSLDQGLQFLIQYYNGEERAKGNILERFSAQQFPDLHSELNLSSLELGDSALYFCASSEDRPSGNTIYFGEGSWLTVV.

The chain couples TRBV3-1 (or the pseudogene TRBV3-2) to TRBJ2-7; a weak D match, TRBD2 (5 bases). CDR1 is LGHDT, CDR2 YNNKEL, per germline (reference sequence). Trimming pared 0 bases from V and 3 bases from J, leaving 9 bases between. This CDR3 is 14 amino acids long. CDR3 region: CASSQDGGGYEQYF. The CDR3 coding sequence is TGTGCCAGCAGCCAAGATGGAGGCGGCTACGAGCAGTACTTC.

The V and J genes are TRBV12-5 and TRBJ2-1; 9 bases fit TRBD2. V lost 2 bases, J lost 10 bases, and 18 bases stayed unmatched. There are 18 residues in the CDR3. CDR1 LGHNT and CDR2 FRNRAP come from the germline V gene. CDR3 loop: CASGLTPDGTSFLREQFF. In nucleotides, the CDR3 is TGTGCTAGTGGTTTGACCCCCGACGGGACTAGCTTTTTGAGGGAGCAGTTCTTC.

The V and J genes are TRBV19 and TRBJ2-2; TRBD1 aligns across 7 bases. The length of the CDR3 is 14 residues. Trimming at V came to 7 bases and at J to 5 bases, leaving 7 bases not matched to a gene. Germline CDR1 is LNHDA and CDR2 is SQIVND (reference sequence). For the CDR3, the DNA is TGTGCCAGTACCCTAGGGGGCAGGACCGGGGAGCTGTTTTTT. It translates to CASTLGGRTGELFF.

This chain connects TRBV10-3 to TRBJ2-7; D gene unclear. The CDR3 runs to 13 residues. Germline V gene lookup returns CDR1 ENHRY and CDR2 SYGVKD. V dropped 3 bases and J dropped 6 bases, with 12 bases sitting between them. CDR3 in amino acids: CAISDFLTGEQYV. The CDR3 DNA sequence: TGTGCCATCAGTGACTTTTTAACGGGCGAGCAGTACGTC.

The genes are TRBV5-1 and TRBJ2-1; 9 bases agree with TRBD2. J lost 7 bases, V lost 4 bases, and 9 bases had no gene match. The CDR3 consists of 15 residues. Germline assignment: CDR1 SGHRS and CDR2 YFSETQ. The CDR3 sequence is CASSLRGGRGNEQFF. In DNA form, the CDR3 reads TGCGCCAGCAGCCTGAGAGGCGGGAGGGGGAATGAGCAGTTCTTC.

This chain connects TRBV5-1 to TRBJ1-1; tentatively, D is TRBD1 (6 bases). This CDR3 has 13 residues. Per germline, CDR1 SGHRS and CDR2 YFSETQ. The V end was cut by 2 bases, the J end by 2 bases, with 7 bases between. The CDR3 reads CASSLQGNTEAFF. In DNA form, the CDR3 reads TGCGCCAGCAGCTTACAGGGCAACACTGAAGCTTTCTTT.

This chain links TRBV27 with TRBJ1-6; TRBD1 agrees at 7 bases. This CDR3 contains 15 residues. The germline V gene has CDR1 MNHEY and CDR2 SMNVEV (reference sequence). With V trimmed by 5 bases and J by 7 bases, 8 bases remained unmatched. The CDR3 loop is CASSARGGGNSPLHF. The DNA for the CDR3 is TGTGCCAGCAGTGCAAGAGGGGGCGGGAATTCACCCCTCCACTTT.